Listed below are T cell receptor beta chains from one sample, sequenced in a study of blood T cell repertoires in COVID-19. Generated by immunoSEQ multiplex PCR, the TCRdb table keeps only in-frame clones and is missing some. The data show 300,000 to 450,000 clones, about 90% seen once. The sequencing input was PBMCs or T cells enriched from blood (not recorded which). The receptors originated from a woman under 40 who had been exposed to COVID-19. Each CDR3 is given with its conserved first and last residue. The D gene is left open where the match is weak. The size field is filled for only some rows; it gives once, few, many or a size class.

D: -
V: TRBV10-2
J: TRBJ1-1
size: -
CDR3: CASSDRREVTEAFF
DNA: TGCGCCAGCAGTGACCGCAGGGAAGTGACTGAAGCTTTCTTT

D: -
V: TRBV4-2
J: TRBJ2-2
size: few
CDR3: CASSHGWGVAASTGELFF
DNA: TGTGCCAGCAGCCATGGATGGGGGGTGGCAGCCAGTACCGGGGAGCTGTTTTTT

D: -
V: TRBV28
J: TRBJ1-2
size: once
CDR3: CASSFVTPATKNYGYTF
DNA: TGTGCCAGCAGTTTCGTAACGCCCGCGACAAAAAACTATGGCTACACCTTC

D: -
V: TRBV19
J: TRBJ1-1
size: few
CDR3: CASSSGHLNTEAFF
DNA: TGTGCCAGTAGCTCAGGACACTTGAACACTGAAGCTTTCTTT

D: -
V: TRBV19
J: TRBJ1-5
size: -
CDR3: CASSRSAGQPQHF
DNA: TGTGCCAGTAGTAGATCCGCCGGTCAGCCCCAGCATTTT

D: -
V: TRBV18
J: TRBJ1-4
size: -
CDR3: CASSPDGSTNEKLFF
DNA: TGTGCCAGCTCACCAGACGGGTCAACTAATGAAAAACTGTTTTTT

D: -
V: TRBV28
J: TRBJ2-7
size: once
CDR3: CASSLSLPGKLYEQYF
DNA: TGTGCCAGCAGTTTATCGCTTCCAGGGAAGCTTTACGAGCAGTACTTC

D: TRBD1
V: TRBV18
J: TRBJ2-1
size: -
CDR3: CASSYRGEQFF
DNA: TGTGCCAGCTCTTACAGGGGTGAGCAGTTCTTC

D: TRBD1
V: TRBV23-1
J: TRBJ2-7
size: -
CDR3: CASSQIPGARTGAYYEQYF
DNA: TGCGCCAGCAGTCAAATCCCTGGTGCTCGGACAGGGGCATACTACGAGCAGTACTTC

D: TRBD1
V: TRBV29-1
J: TRBJ2-1
size: -
CDR3: CSGTQGALSYNEQFF
DNA: TGCAGCGGGACCCAGGGGGCATTATCCTACAATGAGCAGTTCTTC

D: -
V: TRBV5-1
J: TRBJ1-1
size: -
CDR3: CASTPMGGAVTEAFF
DNA: TGCGCCAGCACCCCTATGGGGGGGGCTGTCACTGAAGCTTTCTTT

D: TRBD1
V: TRBV28
J: TRBJ2-7
size: -
CDR3: CASSPPGQGGFFGF
DNA: TGTGCCAGCAGTCCCCCGGGACAGGGGGGTTTTTTTGGCTTC

D: -
V: TRBV6-5
J: TRBJ1-2
size: once
CDR3: CASSNPGEGYTF
DNA: TGTGCCAGCAGTAACCCCGGGGAGGGCTACACCTTC

D: TRBD1
V: TRBV3-1/TRBV3-2
J: TRBJ2-1
size: -
CDR3: CASSHPGQGATEQFF
DNA: TGTGCCAGCAGCCATCCCGGACAGGGGGCCACTGAGCAGTTCTTC

D: -
V: TRBV28
J: TRBJ2-1
size: -
CDR3: CASSLRQGYVDEQFF
DNA: TGTGCCAGCAGTTTAAGGCAGGGGTACGTCGATGAGCAGTTCTTC

D: TRBD2
V: TRBV10-3
J: TRBJ2-2
size: -
CDR3: CAISEGTAGGPGELFF
DNA: TGTGCCATCAGTGAGGGTACGGCGGGAGGGCCCGGGGAGCTGTTTTTT

D: -
V: TRBV3-1/TRBV3-2
J: TRBJ1-3
size: -
CDR3: CASSQDGRASGNTIYF
DNA: TGTGCCAGCAGCCAAGACGGCAGGGCCTCTGGAAACACCATATATTTT

D: TRBD1
V: TRBV7-9
J: TRBJ1-2
size: -
CDR3: CASRQQGGIYGYTF
DNA: TGTGCCAGCAGACAACAGGGGGGGATCTATGGCTACACCTTC

D: -
V: TRBV5-1
J: TRBJ2-1
size: -
CDR3: CASSPGAGNNEQFF
DNA: TGCGCCAGCAGCCCCGGGGCGGGAAACAATGAGCAGTTCTTC

D: TRBD1
V: TRBV25-1
J: TRBJ2-7
size: -
CDR3: CASSEGQGVFYEQYF
DNA: TGTGCCAGCAGTGAGGGACAGGGAGTCTTCTACGAGCAGTACTTC

D: -
V: TRBV7-3
J: TRBJ2-7
size: -
CDR3: CASSFIRAQRIYEQYF
DNA: TGTGCCAGCAGCTTTATCAGGGCACAGCGAATTTACGAGCAGTACTTC

D: -
V: TRBV30
J: TRBJ1-5
size: -
CDR3: CAWSVLGGNQPQHF
DNA: TGTGCCTGGAGTGTACTGGGAGGTAATCAGCCCCAGCATTTT

D: TRBD1
V: TRBV15
J: TRBJ1-6
size: -
CDR3: CATSVGTGGLGSPLHF
DNA: TGTGCCACCAGCGTCGGGACAGGGGGTTTGGGTTCACCCCTCCACTTT

D: -
V: TRBV25-1
J: TRBJ2-1
size: -
CDR3: CASGRGVMEQFF
DNA: TGTGCCAGCGGGAGGGGGGTTATGGAACAGTTCTTC

D: TRBD1
V: TRBV5-1
J: TRBJ2-7
size: -
CDR3: CASSWGTGPYEQYF
DNA: TGCGCCAGCAGCTGGGGGACAGGGCCGTACGAGCAGTACTTC

D: -
V: TRBV9
J: TRBJ1-1
size: -
CDR3: CASSARGGANTEAFF
DNA: TGTGCCAGCAGCGCCCGTGGGGGGGCAAACACTGAAGCTTTCTTT

D: -
V: TRBV12-3/TRBV12-4
J: TRBJ2-3
size: -
CDR3: CASRGGATDTQYF
DNA: TGTGCCAGCAGGGGGGGAGCCACAGATACGCAGTATTTT

D: -
V: TRBV19
J: TRBJ1-5
size: -
CDR3: CASSIVSSNQPQHF
DNA: TGTGCCAGTAGTATAGTGAGTAGCAATCAGCCCCAGCATTTT

D: -
V: TRBV7-3
J: TRBJ2-1
size: -
CDR3: CASSSVGAEYNEQFF
DNA: TGTGCCAGCAGCTCGGTTGGAGCGGAGTACAATGAGCAGTTCTTC

D: -
V: TRBV28
J: TRBJ2-5
size: -
CDR3: CASTVSGPRSKTQYF
DNA: TGTGCCAGCACCGTTAGCGGACCTCGGTCGAAGACCCAGTACTTC

D: -
V: TRBV27
J: TRBJ1-2
size: -
CDR3: CASSLFGRGNYGYTF
DNA: TGTGCCAGCAGTTTATTTGGCAGGGGTAACTATGGCTACACCTTC

D: TRBD1
V: TRBV5-5
J: TRBJ1-5
size: -
CDR3: CASGQGVGYSNQPQHF
DNA: TGTGCCAGCGGTCAGGGGGTGGGGTATAGCAATCAGCCCCAGCATTTT

D: TRBD1
V: TRBV6-5
J: TRBJ1-4
size: -
CDR3: CASSSPTGTGVEKLFF
DNA: TGTGCCAGCAGTTCACCCACCGGGACAGGGGTTGAAAAACTGTTTTTT

D: TRBD2
V: TRBV18
J: TRBJ2-1
size: -
CDR3: CASSPPGLAGVAYNEQFF
DNA: TGTGCCAGCTCACCACCGGGACTAGCGGGAGTGGCGTACAATGAGCAGTTCTTC

D: TRBD1
V: TRBV27
J: TRBJ1-5
size: -
CDR3: CASRLQGAGQPQHF
DNA: TGTGCCAGCAGACTGCAGGGGGCTGGGCAGCCCCAGCATTTT

D: TRBD2
V: TRBV5-1
J: TRBJ2-7
size: few
CDR3: CASSFGTSGRRHYEQYF
DNA: TGCGCCAGCAGCTTCGGGACTAGCGGGAGAAGACACTACGAGCAGTACTTC

D: -
V: TRBV7-8
J: TRBJ2-5
size: -
CDR3: CASSPQGSETQYF
DNA: TGTGCCAGCAGCCCACAGGGTTCAGAGACCCAGTACTTC

D: TRBD1
V: TRBV7-8
J: TRBJ1-2
size: once
CDR3: CASSFTGEDYGYTF
DNA: TGTGCCAGCAGCTTTACAGGGGAGGACTATGGCTACACCTTC

D: TRBD2
V: TRBV27
J: TRBJ2-7
size: once
CDR3: CASRSLAEAYEQYF
DNA: TGTGCCAGCAGGTCCCTAGCGGAGGCCTACGAGCAGTACTTC

D: TRBD2
V: TRBV7-2
J: TRBJ2-1
size: -
CDR3: CASSLFGAGVNEQFF
DNA: TGTGCCAGCAGCTTATTTGGAGCGGGAGTCAATGAGCAGTTCTTC

D: TRBD1
V: TRBV4-1
J: TRBJ2-1
size: -
CDR3: CASSQEDRSSYNEQFF
DNA: TGCGCCAGCAGCCAGGAGGACAGGAGCTCCTACAATGAGCAGTTCTTC

D: TRBD1
V: TRBV27
J: TRBJ1-2
size: -
CDR3: CASSLTGDGYTF
DNA: TGTGCCAGCAGCCTGACAGGGGATGGCTACACCTTC

D: TRBD1
V: TRBV25-1
J: TRBJ1-1
size: -
CDR3: CASSDVTGGRTEAFF
DNA: TGTGCCAGCAGCGATGTGACAGGGGGAAGAACTGAAGCTTTCTTT

D: TRBD1
V: TRBV27
J: TRBJ2-7
size: -
CDR3: CASRYLLQGHEREQYF
DNA: TGTGCCAGCAGATACCTCTTACAGGGGCACGAGCGCGAGCAGTACTTC

D: -
V: TRBV18
J: TRBJ1-6
size: -
CDR3: CASTTGGPNSPLHF
DNA: TGTGCCAGCACCACGGGGGGCCCTAATTCACCCCTCCACTTT

D: TRBD1
V: TRBV7-8
J: TRBJ1-6
size: few
CDR3: CASSPDRGLRSPLHF
DNA: TGTGCCAGCAGCCCGGACAGGGGGCTGAGGTCACCCCTCCACTTT